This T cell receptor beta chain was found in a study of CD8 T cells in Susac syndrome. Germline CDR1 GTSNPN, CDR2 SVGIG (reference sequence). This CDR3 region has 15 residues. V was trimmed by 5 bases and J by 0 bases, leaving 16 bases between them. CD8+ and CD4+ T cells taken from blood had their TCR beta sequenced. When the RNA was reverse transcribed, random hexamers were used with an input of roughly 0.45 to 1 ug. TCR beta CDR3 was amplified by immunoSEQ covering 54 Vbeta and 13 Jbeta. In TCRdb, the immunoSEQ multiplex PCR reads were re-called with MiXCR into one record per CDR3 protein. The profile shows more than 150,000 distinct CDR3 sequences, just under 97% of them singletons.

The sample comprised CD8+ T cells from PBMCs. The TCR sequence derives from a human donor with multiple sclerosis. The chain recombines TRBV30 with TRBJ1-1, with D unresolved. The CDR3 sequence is CAWRLRRTLNTEAFF. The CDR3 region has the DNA TGTGCCTGGCGCCTCCGAAGAACCCTGAACACTGAAGCTTTCTTT. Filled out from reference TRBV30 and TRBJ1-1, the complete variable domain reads SQTIHQWPATLVQPVGSPLSLECTVEGTSNPNLYWYRQAAGRGLQLLFYSVGIGQISSEVPQNLSASRPQDRQFILSSKKLLLSDSGFYLCAWRLRRTLNTEAFFGQGTRLTVV.